Listed below are T cell receptor beta chains from one sample, sequenced in a study of T cell repertoires in ileal Crohn's disease. The method was immunoSEQ multiplex PCR; TCRdb's version includes in-frame clones alone and lacks a portion of them. The data hold over 5,000 clones, with roughly 82% observed a single time. The specimen was ileal tissue. These receptor sequences come from an adult with Crohn's disease. Each CDR3 is given with its conserved first and last residue. A D gene is named only where the DNA matches it firmly. Size is stated for part of the rows, as once, few or many counts, or as a class when the clone is expanded.

CDR3nt: TGTGCCAGTAGCCCGGGACAGACATACGAGCAGTACTTC; CDR3aa: CASSPGQTYEQYF; d_gene: TRBD1; abundance: .; j_gene: TRBJ2-7; v_gene: TRBV19; len: 13
CDR3nt: TGCAGCGTCGTCGTCAGGGGCTACACTGAAGCTTTCTTT; CDR3aa: CSVVVRGYTEAFF; d_gene: .; abundance: .; j_gene: TRBJ1-1; v_gene: TRBV29-1; len: 13
CDR3nt: TGTGCCAGCAGATCCGACAGGGCCCACTACAATGAGCAGTTCTTC; CDR3aa: CASRSDRAHYNEQFF; d_gene: TRBD1; abundance: .; j_gene: TRBJ2-1; v_gene: TRBV5-4; len: 15
CDR3nt: TGTGCCAGCAGCCCTTACAGGGGAGAGGACAATGAGCAGTTCTTC; CDR3aa: CASSPYRGEDNEQFF; d_gene: TRBD1; abundance: .; j_gene: TRBJ2-1; v_gene: TRBV7-8; len: 15
CDR3nt: TGTGCCAGTAGTATCACCCCAGGCTCCGAGCAGTACTTC; CDR3aa: CASSITPGSEQYF; d_gene: .; abundance: .; j_gene: TRBJ2-7; v_gene: TRBV19; len: 13
CDR3nt: TGCGCCAGCAGGGAGGTAGCGACTATCGCATCCTACGAGCAGTACTTC; CDR3aa: CASREVATIASYEQYF; d_gene: .; abundance: once; j_gene: TRBJ2-7; v_gene: TRBV5-1; len: 16
CDR3nt: TGTGCCAGTAGTCCGAGGGGGGTGCGGGGGCAGGAGACCCAGTACTTC; CDR3aa: CASSPRGVRGQETQYF; d_gene: .; abundance: .; j_gene: TRBJ2-5; v_gene: TRBV19; len: 16
CDR3nt: TGTGCCAGCAGCCTTGACAGGGAGGGCTACACCTTC; CDR3aa: CASSLDREGYTF; d_gene: TRBD1; abundance: once; j_gene: TRBJ1-2; v_gene: TRBV7-2; len: 12
CDR3nt: TGTGCCAGCAGCCTCCGGGACAACCTCTATGGCTACACCTTC; CDR3aa: CASSLRDNLYGYTF; d_gene: .; abundance: .; j_gene: TRBJ1-2; v_gene: TRBV5-4; len: 14
CDR3nt: TGTGCCAGCAGCCTAGTACCCTCCTTATACGAGCAGTACTTC; CDR3aa: CASSLVPSLYEQYF; d_gene: .; abundance: .; j_gene: TRBJ2-7; v_gene: TRBV5-5; len: 14
CDR3nt: TGTGCCAGCTCACCCGGGACTAGCGGGAGGTTCTACAATGAGCAGTTCTTC; CDR3aa: CASSPGTSGRFYNEQFF; d_gene: TRBD2; abundance: .; j_gene: TRBJ2-1; v_gene: TRBV18; len: 17
CDR3nt: TGTGCCAGCAGTTACGCAGGGACTAGCGATGAGCAGTTCTTC; CDR3aa: CASSYAGTSDEQFF; d_gene: TRBD2; abundance: .; j_gene: TRBJ2-1; v_gene: TRBV6-5; len: 14
CDR3nt: TGTGCCAGCAGCTTTTATGAGAGCGAGCAGTACTTC; CDR3aa: CASSFYESEQYF; d_gene: .; abundance: .; j_gene: TRBJ2-7; v_gene: TRBV7-9; len: 12
CDR3nt: TGTGCCAGCAAAGCGGAAGCTAGCACAGATACGCAGTATTTT; CDR3aa: CASKAEASTDTQYF; d_gene: .; abundance: once; j_gene: TRBJ2-3; v_gene: TRBV7-3; len: 14
CDR3nt: TGCGCCAGCAGCCAAGAGGGGGCTGGAAGAGGAAACACCATATATTTT; CDR3aa: CASSQEGAGRGNTIYF; d_gene: .; abundance: few; j_gene: TRBJ1-3; v_gene: TRBV4-3; len: 16
CDR3nt: TGCAGCGTTGGGAGGACAGAGATAGGGACACAAGAGACCCAGTACTTC; CDR3aa: CSVGRTEIGTQETQYF; d_gene: .; abundance: .; j_gene: TRBJ2-5; v_gene: TRBV29-1; len: 16
CDR3nt: TGTGCCAGCAGTTACAGGGAGAGAGATTCACCCCTCCACTTT; CDR3aa: CASSYRERDSPLHF; d_gene: .; abundance: once; j_gene: TRBJ1-6; v_gene: TRBV6-5; len: 14
CDR3nt: TGTGCCAGCAGCGTTAGCGGGAGAGATACGCAGTATTTT; CDR3aa: CASSVSGRDTQYF; d_gene: TRBD2; abundance: .; j_gene: TRBJ2-3; v_gene: TRBV11-3; len: 13
CDR3nt: TGTGCCAGCAGCGGGAGGCGGGCGGGCACCGGGGAGCTGTTTTTT; CDR3aa: CASSGRRAGTGELFF; d_gene: .; abundance: .; j_gene: TRBJ2-2; v_gene: TRBV11-2; len: 15
CDR3nt: TGCGCCAGCAGCCAACAAAACACCGGGACAGGCGGTAACTATGGCTACACCTTC; CDR3aa: CASSQQNTGTGGNYGYTF; d_gene: TRBD1; abundance: .; j_gene: TRBJ1-2; v_gene: TRBV4-3; len: 18
CDR3nt: TGTGCCAGCCAAGCTAGCGGGGCCAAAGATACGCAGTATTTT; CDR3aa: CASQASGAKDTQYF; d_gene: TRBD2; abundance: .; j_gene: TRBJ2-3; v_gene: TRBV6-5; len: 14
CDR3nt: TGTGCCACCACTAGCGGGGGGTACCAGGGAGAGACCCAGTACTTC; CDR3aa: CATTSGGYQGETQYF; d_gene: TRBD2; abundance: .; j_gene: TRBJ2-5; v_gene: TRBV6-6; len: 15
CDR3nt: TGCGCCAGCAGCCAAGATGTTTACAGATACAGCTCTGGGGCCAACGTCCTGACTTTC; CDR3aa: CASSQDVYRYSSGANVLTF; d_gene: .; abundance: .; j_gene: TRBJ2-6; v_gene: TRBV4-3; len: 19
CDR3nt: TGTGCCACCCATGAGGGCCTAGGGGCTTTCTTT; CDR3aa: CATHEGLGAFF; d_gene: .; abundance: large; j_gene: TRBJ1-1; v_gene: TRBV10-3; len: 11
CDR3nt: TGTGCCAGCAGTTACGATTCCGGCACCGGGGAGCTGTTTTTT; CDR3aa: CASSYDSGTGELFF; d_gene: .; abundance: .; j_gene: TRBJ2-2; v_gene: TRBV6-5; len: 14
CDR3nt: TGTGCCAGCAGCTTAGTGTCCGGGACTAGAGGCTACGAGCAGTACTTC; CDR3aa: CASSLVSGTRGYEQYF; d_gene: TRBD2; abundance: .; j_gene: TRBJ2-7; v_gene: TRBV7-9; len: 16
CDR3nt: TGTGCCAGCAGGACAGGGTCCCCCTACGAGCAGTACTTC; CDR3aa: CASRTGSPYEQYF; d_gene: TRBD1; abundance: .; j_gene: TRBJ2-7; v_gene: TRBV6-5; len: 13
CDR3nt: TGTGCCAGCAGCCTTAATGCGGGAGGGGGAAATGAGCAGTTCTTC; CDR3aa: CASSLNAGGGNEQFF; d_gene: TRBD2; abundance: .; j_gene: TRBJ2-1; v_gene: TRBV4-2; len: 15
CDR3nt: TGTGCCACCAGCAGAGATACGCCGTTGGGGACAGGGGGCTCTGGGGCCAACGTCCTGACTTTC; CDR3aa: CATSRDTPLGTGGSGANVLTF; d_gene: TRBD1; abundance: .; j_gene: TRBJ2-6; v_gene: TRBV15; len: 21
CDR3nt: TGTGCCTGGAGTAAGGGGGAGAACACTGAAGCTTTCTTT; CDR3aa: CAWSKGENTEAFF; d_gene: .; abundance: few; j_gene: TRBJ1-1; v_gene: TRBV30; len: 13
CDR3nt: TGCGCCAGCAGCGCGACAGGGTTAGATACGCAGTATTTT; CDR3aa: CASSATGLDTQYF; d_gene: TRBD1; abundance: .; j_gene: TRBJ2-3; v_gene: TRBV4-3; len: 13
CDR3nt: TGTGCCAGCAGTCCCTCTCTAGGGAGGGCTAGAAACACCATATATTTT; CDR3aa: CASSPSLGRARNTIYF; d_gene: .; abundance: once; j_gene: TRBJ1-3; v_gene: TRBV7-6; len: 16
CDR3nt: TGTGCCAGCAGCTCGACTAGCGGGGGGCCATCGCAGTTCTTC; CDR3aa: CASSSTSGGPSQFF; d_gene: TRBD2; abundance: .; j_gene: TRBJ2-1; v_gene: TRBV7-6; len: 14
CDR3nt: TGCGCCAGCAGCCGAAACAATTACAATGAGCAGTTCTTC; CDR3aa: CASSRNNYNEQFF; d_gene: .; abundance: .; j_gene: TRBJ2-1; v_gene: TRBV5-1; len: 13
CDR3nt: TGTGCCAGCAGCCTACGCCGGACAGTATATAATTCACCCCTCCACTTT; CDR3aa: CASSLRRTVYNSPLHF; d_gene: .; abundance: .; j_gene: TRBJ1-6; v_gene: TRBV7-8; len: 16
CDR3nt: TGTGCCAGCAGCAAAAAGCTGGCAGGGCTAGAGGAGCAGTACTTC; CDR3aa: CASSKKLAGLEEQYF; d_gene: .; abundance: .; j_gene: TRBJ2-7; v_gene: TRBV11-2; len: 15
CDR3nt: TGTGCCAGCAGTGCCGGCTCCAGCGGGAGTCGCGCAGATACGCAGTATTTT; CDR3aa: CASSAGSSGSRADTQYF; d_gene: TRBD2; abundance: large; j_gene: TRBJ2-3; v_gene: TRBV2; len: 17
CDR3nt: TGCGCCAGCAGCTCCGACAGGGTCGGAGGCTATGGCTACACCTTC; CDR3aa: CASSSDRVGGYGYTF; d_gene: TRBD1; abundance: .; j_gene: TRBJ1-2; v_gene: TRBV5-1; len: 15
CDR3nt: TGTGCCAGTAGTATCGGCGGAGGAAGCACAGATACGCAGTATTTT; CDR3aa: CASSIGGGSTDTQYF; d_gene: .; abundance: few; j_gene: TRBJ2-3; v_gene: TRBV19; len: 15
CDR3nt: TGTGCCAGCAGCTTGGACAGCCACCGAGATTATGGCTACACCTTC; CDR3aa: CASSLDSHRDYGYTF; d_gene: .; abundance: .; j_gene: TRBJ1-2; v_gene: TRBV7-9; len: 15
CDR3nt: TGTGCCAGCAGTTTAAACAGGTTACTAAATGAAAAACTGTTTTTT; CDR3aa: CASSLNRLLNEKLFF; d_gene: .; abundance: .; j_gene: TRBJ1-4; v_gene: TRBV28; len: 15
CDR3nt: TGTGCCAGCAGCTTAAGCCAACAGAACGAGCAGTACTTC; CDR3aa: CASSLSQQNEQYF; d_gene: .; abundance: .; j_gene: TRBJ2-7; v_gene: TRBV7-3; len: 13
CDR3nt: TGCGCCAGCAGCCCCTCTTGGGGGGGGCACAATGAGCAGTTCTTC; CDR3aa: CASSPSWGGHNEQFF; d_gene: .; abundance: once; j_gene: TRBJ2-1; v_gene: TRBV5-1; len: 15
CDR3nt: TGTGCCAGCAGCCAGGGACAGCCGGCATTCTACGAGCAGTACTTC; CDR3aa: CASSQGQPAFYEQYF; d_gene: TRBD1; abundance: .; j_gene: TRBJ2-7; v_gene: TRBV11-2; len: 15
CDR3nt: TGTGCCAGCAGCTCGAGCCCGAGACTAGCGGGAGCTGAGCAGTTCTTC; CDR3aa: CASSSSPRLAGAEQFF; d_gene: TRBD2; abundance: .; j_gene: TRBJ2-1; v_gene: TRBV7-3; len: 16
CDR3nt: TGTGCCAGCTCACCGCCCCCCGGGGCTGAAGCTTTCTTT; CDR3aa: CASSPPPGAEAFF; d_gene: .; abundance: .; j_gene: TRBJ1-1; v_gene: TRBV18; len: 13
CDR3nt: TGTGCCAGCAGTCGCTCGGGGGATAACACTGAAGCTTTCTTT; CDR3aa: CASSRSGDNTEAFF; d_gene: .; abundance: .; j_gene: TRBJ1-1; v_gene: TRBV6-4; len: 14
CDR3nt: TGTGCCACCACTAGCGGGGGGGCAGTAGGAGAGCAGTACTTC; CDR3aa: CATTSGGAVGEQYF; d_gene: TRBD2; abundance: .; j_gene: TRBJ2-7; v_gene: TRBV10-3; len: 14
CDR3nt: TGTGCCAGCAGCCCGGGACTACGGGGTCTCAATGAGCAGTTCTTC; CDR3aa: CASSPGLRGLNEQFF; d_gene: TRBD2; abundance: .; j_gene: TRBJ2-1; v_gene: TRBV4-2; len: 15
CDR3nt: TGCGCCAGCAGCCGGCGACAGGGGACCTACGAGCAGTACTTC; CDR3aa: CASSRRQGTYEQYF; d_gene: TRBD1; abundance: .; j_gene: TRBJ2-7; v_gene: TRBV4-3; len: 14
CDR3nt: TGCGCCAGCACTATAATAGGTCAGGACACTGAAGCTTTCTTT; CDR3aa: CASTIIGQDTEAFF; d_gene: .; abundance: .; j_gene: TRBJ1-1; v_gene: TRBV23-1; len: 14